Below, 17 T cell receptor beta chains from the same sample are listed, as sequenced in a study of T cell responses to AZD1222 COVID-19 vaccine. Profiling relied on immunoSEQ multiplex PCR, and the TCRdb table lists in-frame clones only, not all of them. In the table there are 150,000 to 200,000 clones, around 90% of which are singletons. This material consisted of peripheral blood, taken on day 0 of AZD1222 vaccination. The receptors stem from an adult in good health.

The chain carries TRBV7-8 and TRBJ1-6; 7 bases are shared with TRBD1. Germline values: CDR1 SGHVS, CDR2 FQNEAQ. The CDR3 loop spans 16 amino acids. The ends lost 5 bases at V and 9 bases at J; junction bases unmatched: 13. The CDR3 DNA follows: TGTGCCAGCAGCGAGAGGGACAGCTTTGCGCGTTCACCCCTCCACTTT. Translated: CASSERDSFARSPLHF. The full variable domain, its missing parts supplied by reference TRBV7-8 and TRBJ1-6, is GAGVSQSPRYKVAKRGQDVALRCDPISGHVSLFWYQQALGQGPEFLTYFQNEAQLDKSGLPSDRFFAERPEGSVSTLKIQRTQQEDSAVYLCASSERDSFARSPLHFGNGTRLTVT.

The chain couples TRBV24-1 to TRBJ2-2; 7 positions agree with TRBD2. The germline CDR1 and CDR2 sequences are KGHDR and SFDVKD. The CDR3 loop spans 17 amino acids. V lost 6 bases, J lost 3 bases, and 12 bases stayed unmatched. The CDR3 DNA sequence: TGTGCCACCAGTCAATCCTGGGGGGGAGGCCACACCGGGGAGCTGTTTTTT. It yields the protein CATSQSWGGGHTGELFF.

This chain joins TRBV29-1 and TRBJ1-1; D possibly corresponds to TRBD1 (5 bases). V lost 8 bases, J lost 1 base, and 14 bases lay in between. The CDR3 contains 13 residues. Germline V lookup: CDR1 SQVTM, CDR2 ANQGSEA. CDR3 nucleotides: TGCAGCACCACCGGGACGGAGAACACTGAAGCTTTCTTT. Translating gives CSTTGTENTEAFF. Full variable domain (rest looked up from reference TRBV29-1 and TRBJ1-1): SAVISQKPSRDICQRGTSLTIQCQVDSQVTMMFWYRQQPGQSLTLIATANQGSEATYESGFVIDKFPISRPNLTFSTLTVSNMSPEDSSIYLCSTTGTENTEAFFGQGTRLTVV.

This clone was found once. The V and J genes are TRBV6-1 and TRBJ1-1; the D is unclear. V lost 3 bases to trimming and J lost 5 bases, with 10 bases between them. The CDR3 is 13 amino acids. The germline V gene has CDR1 MNHNS and CDR2 SASEGT. The CDR3 DNA reads TGTGCCAGCAGTGAGTCCCGAAGAACTGAAGCTTTCTTT. This translates into CASSESRRTEAFF.

The V gene is TRBV19, the J gene TRBJ1-4; unclear D gene. The V gene lost 10 bases and the J gene lost 0 bases, with 15 bases spanning the gap. The CDR3 is 15 residues long. CDR1 is LNHDA and CDR2 is SQIVND in the germline V gene (reference sequence). CDR3 nucleotides: TGTGCCACCACCCAATATGGCTCAACTAATGAAAAACTGTTTTTT. Its translation is CATTQYGSTNEKLFF.

The chain combines TRBV12-2 with TRBJ1-1. TRBV12-2 is an annotated pseudogene. CDR3 length: 18 residues. CDR3 nucleotides: TGTGCAAGTCGCTTAGTTGTAAAGGGCGGGGACACGAACACTGAAGCTTTCTTT. This encodes CASRLVVKGGDTNTEAFF.

The rearrangement joins TRBV20-1 to TRBJ1-2, with D unresolved. Germline values: CDR1 DFQATT, CDR2 SNEGSKA (reference sequence). The CDR3 runs to 9 residues. As DNA, the CDR3 is TGCAGGGGCGCATATGGCTACACCTTC. It codes for CRGAYGYTF.

This sequence joins TRBV7-2 and TRBJ1-1; D is undetermined. With 5 bases removed from V and 1 base from J, the gap between germline ends came to 8 bases. The CDR3 runs 13 residues. CDR1 is SGHTA and CDR2 is FQGNSA in the germline V gene. CDR3 loop: CASSDHQNTEAFF. The CDR3 region has the DNA TGTGCCAGCAGCGACCACCAGAACACTGAAGCTTTCTTT.

This clone was detected only once. This chain joins TRBV9 and TRBJ2-1, with 9 bases identical to TRBD1. The V segment lost 1 base and the J segment 4 bases; nucleotides outside the gene matches: 6. Germline values: CDR1 SGDLS, CDR2 YYNGEE. The CDR3 spans 16 residues. CDR3 sequence reads: CASSVTSGQGYNEQFF. In DNA, the CDR3 is TGTGCCAGCAGCGTAACCTCGGGACAGGGATACAATGAGCAGTTCTTC.

DNA of the CDR3: TGTGCCAGTAGTATAGATGTGGGCGGGGGCCACTACGAGCAGTACTTC. Its translation is CASSIDVGGGHYEQYF. The rearrangement uses TRBV19 and TRBJ2-7, with a tentative D call TRBD2 (7 bases). The CDR3 loop spans 16 amino acids. Germline V lookup: CDR1 LNHDA, CDR2 SQIVND (reference sequence). V shed 0 bases and J shed 3 bases, with 15 bases lying between them. The full variable domain, its missing parts supplied by reference TRBV19 and TRBJ2-7, is DGGITQSPKYLFRKEGQNVTLSCEQNLNHDAMYWYRQDPGQGLRLIYYSQIVNDFQKGDIAEGYSVSREKKESFPLTVTSAQKNPTAFYLCASSIDVGGGHYEQYFGPGTRLTVT.

Only one count was recorded for this clone. The rearrangement uses TRBV29-1 and TRBJ2-7, with TRBD1 identical over 12 bases. J was trimmed by 4 bases and V by 6 bases; bases with no gene match: 16. The CDR3 is 17 amino acids. CDR1 SQVTM and CDR2 ANQGSEA come from the germline V gene. As DNA, the CDR3 is TGCAGCGTGGGGACAGGGGGCGGCGGGAAAAGGGGTTACGAGCAGTACTTC. Its translation: CSVGTGGGGKRGYEQYF.

This sequence joins TRBV5-1 and TRBJ1-2, with TRBD1 as a possible D gene (5 bases). CDR1 SGHRS and CDR2 YFSETQ come from the germline V gene. This CDR3 has 13 residues. The V and J ends lost 7 bases and 7 bases respectively, with 17 bases between them. In DNA form, the CDR3 reads TGCGCCAGCCATCCCGGCGGGGCAAGTGGCTACACCTTC. Protein sequence: CASHPGGASGYTF.

The V gene is TRBV6-1, the J gene TRBJ1-1, with 7 bases matching TRBD1. CDR1 and CDR2 (germline): MNHNS, SASEGT. J was trimmed by 6 bases and V by 3 bases; bases with no gene match: 4. The CDR3 is made up of 13 amino acids. The CDR3 here is CASSDKGAPEAFF. The CDR3 DNA follows: TGTGCCAGCAGTGATAAGGGGGCCCCTGAAGCTTTCTTT.

The CDR3 loop is CASEAGPNTGELFF. The CDR3 region has the DNA TGTGCCAGCGAAGCGGGACCGAACACCGGGGAGCTGTTTTTT. This chain links TRBV27 with TRBJ2-2, with 7 bases lining up with TRBD2. V was clipped by 8 bases and J by 0 bases; unmatched bases: 3. Germline CDR1 and CDR2: MNHEY and SMNVEV (reference sequence). The CDR3 loop spans 14 amino acids.

This clone was recorded once. This sequence joins TRBV5-1 and TRBJ1-1; no definite D call. The V end lost 2 bases, the J end lost 2 bases, and 16 bases lay between the germline ends. CDR3 length: 16 amino acids. Germline loops: CDR1 SGHRS, CDR2 YFSETQ. The CDR3 sequence is CASSFQGGVGNTEAFF. The CDR3 DNA is TGCGCCAGCAGCTTCCAAGGTGGGGTAGGCAACACTGAAGCTTTCTTT.

The chain uses TRBV5-5 and TRBJ1-4, with D maybe TRBD1 (6 bases). Between the trimmed V and J ends, which lost 0 bases and 1 base, there was a span of 7 bases. The CDR3 consists of 15 residues. Germline-derived CDR1 and CDR2 are SGHKS and YYEKEE (reference sequence). CDR3 protein: CASSLGQETNEKLFF. CDR3 in DNA: TGTGCCAGCAGCTTGGGACAGGAAACTAATGAAAAACTGTTTTTT.

V and J are TRBV27 and TRBJ1-2; 10 bases align to TRBD1. This CDR3 comprises 14 residues. Unmatched junction bases numbered 3, after V lost 6 bases and J lost 2 bases. The germline CDR1 and CDR2 sequences are MNHEY and SMNVEV (reference sequence). The CDR3 reads CASRKTGGNYGYTF. The CDR3 DNA reads as TGTGCCAGCAGGAAGACAGGGGGCAACTATGGCTACACCTTC.